This T cell receptor (beta chain) is drawn from a study of blood T cell repertoires in COVID-19. The CDR3 consists of 13 residues. Germline CDR1 reads SGHNT; CDR2 reads YENEEA. The V gene lost 5 bases and the J gene lost 0 bases, with 7 bases spanning the gap. Here immunoSEQ multiplex PCR was the method, and the copy in TCRdb shows in-frame clones only, minus some. The table shows approximately 240,000 clones, with just under 85% occurring only once. This chain joins TRBV11-3 and TRBJ1-1; perhaps TRBD1 as D (5 bases). Sequencing input: peripheral blood. This sequence was found in a man in his fifties with acute or convalescent COVID-19. The CDR3 spells CASSETVNTEAFF. DNA for the CDR3: TGTGCCAGCAGCGAGACAGTGAACACTGAAGCTTTCTTT.